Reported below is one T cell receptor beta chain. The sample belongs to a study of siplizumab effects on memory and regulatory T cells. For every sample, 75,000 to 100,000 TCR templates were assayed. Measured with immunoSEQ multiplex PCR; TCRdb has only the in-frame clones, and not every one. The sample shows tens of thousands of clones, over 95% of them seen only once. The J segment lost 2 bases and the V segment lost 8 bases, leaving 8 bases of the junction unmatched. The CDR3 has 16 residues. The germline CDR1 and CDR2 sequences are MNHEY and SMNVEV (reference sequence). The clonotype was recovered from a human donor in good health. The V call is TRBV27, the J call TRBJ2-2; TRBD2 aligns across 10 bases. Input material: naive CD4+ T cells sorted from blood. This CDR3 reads CASSLAGAQNTGELFF. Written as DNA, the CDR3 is TGTGCCAGCTCCCTAGCGGGGGCCCAAAACACCGGGGAGCTGTTTTTT.